The 31 T cell receptor beta chains reported below all come from one sample, sequenced in a study of blood T cell repertoires in COVID-19. Generated by immunoSEQ multiplex PCR, the TCRdb table keeps only in-frame clones and is missing some. The sample carries fewer than 700,000 clones, about 88% recorded once. The source material was peripheral blood. These receptors all come from a woman aged 45-65 years with COVID-19, enrolled during active disease.

The chain employs TRBV2 and TRBJ2-2; TRBD2 matches at 9 bases. Germline-derived CDR1 and CDR2 are SNHLY and FYNNEI. The CDR3 is made up of 16 amino acids. Losses at the gene ends were 5 bases for V and 5 bases for J; bases not matched to a gene: 9. The CDR3 DNA follows: TGTGCCAGCAGTCTTCTAGCGGGGAGGTGGACCGGGGAGCTGTTTTTT. Its translation is CASSLLAGRWTGELFF.

The genes are TRBV9 and TRBJ2-3; 11 bases align to TRBD2. The length of the CDR3 is 16 residues. V dropped 4 bases and J dropped 0; count of bases not matched to a gene: 4. Looked up from germline, CDR1 is SGDLS and CDR2 is YYNGEE. The CDR3 bases are TGTGCCAGCAGCTTACTAGCGGGGGCTAGCACAGATACGCAGTATTTT. Translation gives CASSLLAGASTDTQYF.

The CDR3, as DNA: TGTGCCAGCAGGTCTACCCCCGGTGAGACCCAGTACTTC. Amino acids: CASRSTPGETQYF. The genes are TRBV2 and TRBJ2-5; D gene uncertain. The CDR3 is made up of 13 amino acids. The germline CDR1 and CDR2 sequences are SNHLY and FYNNEI. Trimming shortened V by 6 bases and J by 5 bases, and 13 bases separated the two germline ends.

This CDR3 is CASSLLGGGGTGNSPLHF. The CDR3 nucleotides read TGTGCCAGCAGTTTATTGGGGGGGGGAGGGACTGGAAATTCACCCCTCCACTTT. V is TRBV28 and J is TRBJ1-6, with D possibly matching TRBD1 (5 bases). Per the germline V gene, CDR1 is MDHEN and CDR2 is SYDVKM. V shed 1 base and J shed 7 bases, with 20 bases lying between them. The CDR3 loop spans 18 amino acids. The full variable domain, completed using reference TRBV28 and TRBJ1-6, is DVKVTQSSRYLVKRTGEKVFLECVQDMDHENMFWYRQDPGLGLRLIYFSYDVKMKEKGDIPEGYSVSREKKERFSLILESASTNQTSMYLCASSLLGGGGTGNSPLHFGNGTRLTVT.

The rearrangement joins TRBV2 to TRBJ1-3; 7 bases are shared with TRBD1. The CDR3 extends over 16 amino acids. Germline CDR1 is SNHLY and CDR2 is FYNNEI. Trimming at V came to 6 bases and at J to 4 bases, leaving 12 bases not matched to a gene. CDR3 protein: CASSLNTGDRGNTIYF. CDR3 coding DNA: TGTGCCAGCAGCCTCAACACAGGGGACCGGGGAAACACCATATATTTT. The entire variable domain, with the rest obtained from reference TRBV2 and TRBJ1-3, is as follows: EPEVTQTPSHQVTQMGQEVILRCVPISNHLYFYWYRQILGQKVEFLVSFYNNEISEKSEIFDDQFSVERPDGSNFTLKIRSTKLEDSAMYFCASSLNTGDRGNTIYFGEGSWLTVV.

The chain is built from TRBV6-6 and TRBJ1-2; D is unclear. The V end was cut by 4 bases, the J end by 0 bases, with 9 bases between. CDR3 length: 14 amino acids. Germline CDR1 and CDR2: MNHNY and SVGAGI (reference sequence). CDR3 amino acids: CASSWAATNYGYTF. The DNA of the CDR3 is TGTGCCAGCAGTTGGGCAGCCACTAACTATGGCTACACCTTC.

The gene calls are TRBV28 and TRBJ2-2, with a weak D call TRBD1 (6 bases). Trimming left V 6 bases short and J 6 bases short, with 11 bases between. This CDR3 comprises 13 residues. Germline V CDR1 and CDR2: MDHEN, SYDVKM. This CDR3 is CASSTRGSGELFF. DNA of the CDR3: TGTGCCAGCAGCACCAGGGGATCCGGGGAGCTGTTTTTT.

The chain employs TRBV5-6 and TRBJ1-2; D gene ambiguous. Looked up from germline, CDR1 is SGHDT and CDR2 is YYEEEE. The CDR3 has 16 amino acids. The germline V and J ends were trimmed by 5 bases and 4 bases, with 21 bases remaining between them. The CDR3: CASSLLVIGAGYGYTF. In DNA, the CDR3 is TGTGCCAGCAGTCTGTTAGTGATCGGTGCGGGCTATGGCTACACCTTC.

Details on this clone: Other DNA sequences from this sample encode an identical CDR3 as well. The gene calls are TRBV5-6 and TRBJ2-2; no clear D gene. Per the germline V gene, CDR1 is SGHDT and CDR2 is YYEEEE. With 0 bases removed from V and 7 bases from J, the gap between germline ends came to 4 bases. The CDR3 is 12 residues long. CDR3 protein: CASSLGVGELFF. The CDR3 DNA reads as TGTGCCAGCAGCTTGGGCGTCGGGGAGCTGTTTTTT.

CDR3 sequence: CASSSSGEMSEQYF. The DNA of the CDR3 is TGTGCCAGCAGCTCTTCCGGGGAAATGAGTGAGCAGTACTTC. V is TRBV5-6 and J is TRBJ2-7; tentative D call: TRBD2 (5 bases). This CDR3 is 14 amino acids long. From germline, CDR1 is SGHDT and CDR2 YYEEEE. V lost 3 bases to trimming and J lost 7 bases, with 17 bases between them.

V and J are TRBV28 and TRBJ1-1; D is possibly TRBD1 (6 bases). The CDR3 is 15 residues long. The germline CDR1 and CDR2 sequences are MDHEN and SYDVKM. V dropped 4 bases and J dropped 3 bases, with 15 bases sitting between them. The CDR3: CASSSRQVQDTEAFF. CDR3 sequence (DNA): TGTGCCAGCAGTTCTCGACAGGTCCAGGACACTGAAGCTTTCTTT.

The V and J genes are TRBV5-1 and TRBJ2-3; tentative D call: TRBD2 (5 bases). The CDR3 consists of 15 residues. CDR1 is SGHRS and CDR2 is YFSETQ in the germline V gene. V shed 0 bases and J shed 3 bases, with 11 bases lying between them. The CDR3 spells CASSLAGIRTDTQYF. The CDR3 DNA reads TGCGCCAGCAGCTTGGCCGGGATACGGACAGATACGCAGTATTTT.

Of note for this clone: The identical CDR3 is also encoded by other nucleotide sequences in the sample. The chain is built from TRBV9 and TRBJ1-2; possibly TRBD1 for D (6 bases). This CDR3 comprises 14 residues. V lost 0 bases, J lost 2 bases, and 8 bases lay in between. Germline V gene lookup returns CDR1 SGDLS and CDR2 YYNGEE. CDR3 protein: CASSVGRGNYGYTF. DNA of the CDR3: TGTGCCAGCAGCGTAGGCAGGGGAAACTATGGCTACACCTTC.

The rearrangement uses TRBV7-6 and TRBJ2-7, with 8 nucleotides matching TRBD2. The CDR3 has 16 amino acids. The germline V gene encodes CDR1 SGHVS and CDR2 FNYEAQ. V lost 0 bases, J lost 2 bases, and 6 bases stayed unmatched. The CDR3 region is CASSLAGVAGPYEQYF. CDR3 bases: TGTGCCAGCAGCTTAGCGGGGGTAGCGGGGCCCTACGAGCAGTACTTC.

The V gene is TRBV9, the J gene TRBJ2-7; 8 bases fit TRBD1. J lost 7 bases, V lost 1 base, and 4 bases had no gene match. Germline V gene data show CDR1 as SGDLS and CDR2 as YYNGEE. This CDR3 contains 13 residues. The DNA for the CDR3 is TGTGCCAGCAGCGTACAGGGGGCGGGGGAGCAGTACTTC. It is translated as CASSVQGAGEQYF.

The genes are TRBV11-2 and TRBJ2-5; D unresolved. Germline V gene data show CDR1 as SGHAT and CDR2 as FQNNGV. Trimming shortened V by 5 bases and J by 3 bases, and 13 bases separated the two germline ends. The CDR3 consists of 14 residues. The CDR3 nucleotides are TGTGCCAGCAGCGTCCTATCAACTAAAGAGACCCAGTACTTC. This encodes CASSVLSTKETQYF.

The chain joins TRBV7-9 to TRBJ1-2, with 9 bases aligning to TRBD1. CDR3 length: 15 residues. Per the germline V gene, CDR1 is SEHNR and CDR2 is FQNEAQ (reference sequence). The V segment lost 4 bases and the J segment 3 bases; nucleotides outside the gene matches: 6. The CDR3 bases are TGTGCCAGCAGCTCCGGGGACAGGGCGCACTATGGCTACACCTTC. This encodes CASSSGDRAHYGYTF.

The gene calls are TRBV30 and TRBJ2-7; 9 bases are shared with TRBD2. Unmatched junction bases numbered 8, after V lost 0 bases and J lost 2 bases. CDR1 and CDR2 (germline): GTSNPN, SVGIG (reference sequence). This CDR3 is built from 16 residues. CDR3 DNA sequence: TGTGCCTGGAGTGTACGGCTAGCGGGGCGTCCCTACGAGCAGTACTTC. Its protein product is CAWSVRLAGRPYEQYF.

This clone was recorded once. The sample has other DNA sequences that encode this CDR3 too. This chain connects TRBV19 to TRBJ1-3; 8 bases align to TRBD1. Germline V CDR1 and CDR2: LNHDA, SQIVND (reference sequence). The CDR3 loop spans 15 amino acids. Losses at the gene ends were 6 bases for V and 0 bases for J; bases not matched to a gene: 4. In DNA form, the CDR3 reads TGTGCCAGTAGCCCGACAGGGGACTCTGGAAACACCATATATTTT. This gives the protein CASSPTGDSGNTIYF.

The chain links TRBV7-9 to TRBJ1-2; D ambiguous. Germline V gene lookup returns CDR1 SEHNR and CDR2 FQNEAQ (reference sequence). The CDR3 contains 16 residues. V was trimmed by 1 base and J by 8 bases, leaving 20 bases between them. The CDR3 here is CASSLVTQTPRRGYTF. CDR3 DNA: TGTGCCAGCAGCTTAGTAACTCAGACGCCCCGGAGGGGCTACACCTTC.

The chain joins TRBV12-3 or TRBV12-4 to TRBJ2-7; weak D call: TRBD1 (6 bases). V was pared by 3 bases and J by 2 bases, with 8 bases between. The CDR3 length is 13 residues. CDR3 DNA sequence: TGTGCCAGCAGTTTTGGGGGCACCTACGAGCAGTACTTC. Protein product: CASSFGGTYEQYF.

The J gene is TRBJ1-1, the V gene TRBV20-1; D uncertain. Trimming removed 6 bases from V and 6 bases from J, with 11 bases in between. Per the germline V gene, CDR1 is DFQATT and CDR2 is SNEGSKA (reference sequence). The CDR3 runs to 11 residues. CDR3 in DNA: TGCAGTGCAGAGCGGGTACCTGAAGCTTTCTTT. It codes for CSAERVPEAFF.

V and J are TRBV5-6 and TRBJ2-5; a weak D match, TRBD2 (5 bases). Germline V CDR1 and CDR2: SGHDT, YYEEEE. The CDR3 runs to 12 residues. The V and J ends lost 0 bases and 10 bases respectively, with 10 bases between them. CDR3 nucleotides: TGTGCCAGCAGCTTGGGGGTGAGGGTCCAGTACTTC. It is translated as CASSLGVRVQYF.

The CDR3 nucleotides are TGTGCCAGCAGTCCGGGACACGTCCGGGACACTGAAGCTTTCTTT. Translating gives CASSPGHVRDTEAFF. The genes are TRBV6-2 or TRBV6-3 and TRBJ1-1; a weak D match, TRBD1 (6 bases). CDR1 and CDR2 (germline): MNHEY, SVGEGT. The CDR3 length is 15 residues. Trimming removed 5 bases at V and 3 bases at J, with 16 bases between.

Note on this clone: This CDR3 is also generated by other DNA sequences in the sample. The chain carries TRBV9 and TRBJ2-2; D is perhaps TRBD1 (5 bases). Between the trimmed V and J ends, which lost 2 bases and 2 bases, there was a span of 10 bases. This CDR3 contains 15 residues. CDR1 is SGDLS and CDR2 is YYNGEE in the germline V gene. DNA for the CDR3: TGTGCCAGCAGCGTGGGGCAGGGTAACACCGGGGAGCTGTTTTTT. Protein sequence: CASSVGQGNTGELFF. Full variable domain (remainder filled in from reference TRBV9 and TRBJ2-2): DSGVTQTPKHLITATGQRVTLRCSPRSGDLSVYWYQQSLDQGLQFLIQYYNGEERAKGNILERFSAQQFPDLHSELNLSSLELGDSALYFCASSVGQGNTGELFFGEGSRLTVL.

The rearrangement uses TRBV4-2 and TRBJ2-1; weak D call: TRBD1 (6 bases). This CDR3 has 15 amino acids. V was trimmed by 0 bases and J by 4 bases, leaving 10 bases between them. From germline, CDR1 is LGHNA and CDR2 YNFKEQ. CDR3 sequence: CASSQDDRRYNEQFF. CDR3 in DNA: TGTGCCAGCAGCCAAGACGACAGGAGGTACAATGAGCAGTTCTTC.

This sequence joins TRBV11-1 and TRBJ2-3; 8 nucleotides align to TRBD2. The CDR3 runs to 16 residues. The junction had 9 bases not matched to a gene; V was cut back by 4 bases and J by 3 bases. Germline values: CDR1 SGHAT, CDR2 FQDESV (reference sequence). The CDR3 loop is CASSWTSGGATDTQYF. CDR3 DNA: TGTGCCAGCAGCTGGACCTCCGGGGGGGCGACAGATACGCAGTATTTT.

This clone was counted a single time. The chain joins TRBV7-8 to TRBJ2-2; D may be TRBD1 (5 bases). This CDR3 contains 15 residues. Germline CDR1 and CDR2: SGHVS and FQNEAQ. V was shortened by 5 bases and J by 1 base, with 11 bases between the two germline ends. In nucleotides, the CDR3 is TGTGCCAGCAGCCCACACAGGTTGAACACCGGGGAGCTGTTTTTT. As protein: CASSPHRLNTGELFF.

The rearrangement uses TRBV27 and TRBJ1-5, with 7 bases aligning to TRBD1. Germline V lookup: CDR1 MNHEY, CDR2 SMNVEV (reference sequence). The CDR3 runs to 16 residues. The J segment lost 0 bases and the V segment lost 6 bases, leaving 8 bases of the junction unmatched. The CDR3 is CASSPGQIYSNQPQHF. The CDR3 nucleotides are TGTGCCAGCAGCCCGGGACAGATATATAGCAATCAGCCCCAGCATTTT.

The chain employs TRBV12-3 or TRBV12-4 and TRBJ1-2; the D is unclear. V lost 2 bases to trimming and J lost 4 bases, with 5 bases between them. The CDR3 has 12 residues. The CDR3 reads CASSLSVYGYTF. The CDR3 bases are TGTGCCAGCAGTTTATCAGTCTATGGCTACACCTTC.

In regard to this clone: This sample also contains other DNA sequences that code for the same CDR3. The chain is built from TRBV5-1 and TRBJ1-2; 10 bases map to TRBD1. Unmatched junction bases numbered 3, after V lost 4 bases and J lost 6 bases. This CDR3 comprises 13 residues. Germline V gene lookup returns CDR1 SGHRS and CDR2 YFSETQ. The CDR3: CASSLGQGNGYTF. CDR3 DNA: TGCGCCAGCAGCCTGGGACAGGGGAATGGCTACACCTTC. Supplemented by reference TRBV5-1 and TRBJ1-2, the full variable domain reads KAGVTQTPRYLIKTRGQQVTLSCSPISGHRSVSWYQQTPGQGLQFLFEYFSETQRNKGNFPGRFSGRQFSNSRSEMNVSTLELGDSALYLCASSLGQGNGYTFGSGTRLTVV.